What follows are 15 T cell receptor beta chains derived from one specimen sequenced in a study of identical twins. TCRdb analysed the 5' RACE reads with MiXCR anew, one entry per CDR3 protein. The data hold about 660,000 distinct CDR3 sequences, with 8.6% observed a single time. A further study also used this sample, focusing on yellow fever vaccine responses in identical twins.

The sequenced sample was PBMCs. These receptors were taken from a young woman in good health.

CDR3 DNA: TGCAGTGCTCAACCGGGACGGTTCAACACAGATACGCAGTATTTT. It codes for CSAQPGRFNTDTQYF. This chain joins TRBV20-1 and TRBJ2-3; D might be TRBD1 or TRBD2, each matching 5 bases. From germline, CDR1 is DFQATT and CDR2 SNEGSKA (reference sequence). The CDR3 consists of 15 residues. Trimming removed 5 bases at V and 2 bases at J, with 17 bases between.

J is TRBJ2-3 and V is TRBV9, with TRBD2 matching 9 bases. V gave up 7 bases and J gave up 8 bases; unmatched junction bases: 11. The CDR3 has 14 amino acids. Germline loops: CDR1 SGDLS, CDR2 YYNGEE. The CDR3 DNA is TGTGCCAGCTCGGCTAGCGGGATAGTGGGTACGCAGTATTTT. As protein: CASSASGIVGTQYF.

This clonotype has just a few counts. The V and J genes are TRBV29-1 and TRBJ1-2; D is possibly TRBD1 (5 bases). V lost 3 bases to trimming and J lost 3 bases, with 11 bases between them. Germline V gene lookup returns CDR1 SQVTM and CDR2 ANQGSEA. The CDR3 extends over 13 amino acids. The CDR3 nucleotides read TGCAGCGTTGAGGACACGTTTGACTATGGCTACACCTTC. As protein: CSVEDTFDYGYTF.

This chain uses TRBV20-1 with TRBJ2-7, with D possibly being TRBD2 (6 bases). CDR1 and CDR2 from the germline V gene are DFQATT and SNEGSKA (reference sequence). CDR3 length: 14 residues. Trimming left V 5 bases short and J 4 bases short, with 18 bases between. This CDR3 reads CSAQVGLGRYEQYF. The CDR3 bases are TGCAGTGCTCAAGTCGGATTGGGGAGGTACGAGCAGTACTTC.

Comment on this clonotype: The junction departs from germline at one end; a sequencing error may be responsible. The chain is built from TRBV2 and TRBJ2-7; the D gene is possibly TRBD1 (6 bases). CDR1 and CDR2 from the germline V gene are SNHLY and FYNNEI. This CDR3 is 19 amino acids long. DNA for the CDR3: TGTGCCATCAGTTTAAGGGGGAATACGTTAACCTCGAGGGTCTACGAGCAGTACTTC. Translated: CAISLRGNTLTSRVYEQYF.

This clonotype was seen at least ten times. The genes are TRBV10-3 and TRBJ2-5, with TRBD1 as a possible D gene (6 bases). The CDR3 consists of 12 residues. Trimming left V 3 bases short and J 4 bases short, with 6 bases between. CDR1 is ENHRY and CDR2 is SYGVKD in the germline V gene. The CDR3 reads CAISDRGETQYF. The CDR3 nucleotides are TGTGCCATCAGTGACAGGGGAGAGACCCAGTACTTC.

The chain carries TRBV20-1 and TRBJ1-1, with D perhaps matching TRBD1 (5 bases). CDR3 length: 14 residues. Trimming stripped 5 bases from V and 1 base from J, with 14 bases between. Germline CDR1 DFQATT, CDR2 SNEGSKA (reference sequence). The CDR3 DNA is TGCAGTGCTCCACCGAGGGGAGGGAACACTGAAGCTTTCTTT. Its translation is CSAPPRGGNTEAFF.

The chain recombines TRBV28 with TRBJ2-2; tentatively, D is TRBD1 or TRBD2 (5 bases each). The germline V and J ends were trimmed by 3 bases and 1 base, with 12 bases remaining between them. This CDR3 comprises 16 residues. Germline CDR1 MDHEN, CDR2 SYDVKM. CDR3 coding DNA: TGTGCCAGCAGTTTGCCGGGACCCCGGAACACCGGGGAGCTGTTTTTT. Protein: CASSLPGPRNTGELFF.

On this clonotype: As the CDR3 is not closed by the conserved phenylalanine or tryptophan, this likely results from a read error. This chain connects TRBV5-1 to TRBJ2-3; the D gene is possibly TRBD2 (7 bases). The CDR3 extends over 14 amino acids. CDR1 SGHRS and CDR2 YFSETQ come from the germline V gene. V dropped 2 bases and J dropped 6 bases, with 13 bases sitting between them. Here the CDR3 DNA reads TGCGCCAGCAGCTTTGGGGGGGCCGAGGATACGCAGTATGTT. It encodes CASSFGGAEDTQYV.

This clonotype came up a few times. The chain is built from TRBV27 and TRBJ2-7; D may be TRBD1 (5 bases). The germline CDR1 and CDR2 sequences are MNHEY and SMNVEV (reference sequence). The CDR3 is made up of 13 amino acids. Trimming took 8 bases from V and 0 from J, leaving 11 bases between them. The CDR3 coding sequence is TGTGCCAGCGGGGCCACGAGCTCCTACGAGCAGTACTTC. It is translated as CASGATSSYEQYF.

This clonotype was detected only a few times. This chain joins TRBV4-3 and TRBJ2-7; D gene ambiguous. The CDR3 is 13 amino acids. V lost 0 bases and J lost 7, with 10 bases in between. CDR1 LGHNA and CDR2 YSLEER come from the germline V gene. The CDR3, as DNA: TGCGCCAGCAGCCAAGATTTGGCGTCGGAGCAGTACTTC. Amino acids: CASSQDLASEQYF.

This clonotype was seen a few times. The chain combines TRBV10-3 with TRBJ1-2, with D possibly being TRBD1 (6 bases). The V end lost 3 bases, the J end lost 3 bases, and 14 bases lay between the germline ends. The CDR3 length is 15 residues. Germline CDR1 is ENHRY and CDR2 is SYGVKD. CDR3 nucleotide sequence: TGTGCCATCAGTGATCCACCAGGGGTGGACTATGGCTACACCTTC. This encodes CAISDPPGVDYGYTF.

This clonotype was counted ten times or more. This chain uses TRBV3-1 with TRBJ2-4; perhaps TRBD2 as D (6 bases). Trimming stripped 3 bases from V and 1 base from J, with 7 bases between. Looked up from germline, CDR1 is LGHDT and CDR2 is YNNKEL (reference sequence). The CDR3 has 14 amino acids. CDR3: CASSHLAAKNIQYF. The DNA for the CDR3 is TGTGCCAGCAGCCATCTAGCGGCCAAAAACATTCAGTACTTC.

This clonotype was observed a handful of times. Sequence at one end of the junction differs from germline and may be a read error. The rearrangement links TRBV2 to TRBJ2-1; no firm D call. The CDR3 runs 11 residues. The germline V gene encodes CDR1 SNHLY and CDR2 FYNNEI. Here the CDR3 reads CASSELSQGLF. DNA of the CDR3: TGTGCCAGCAGTGAGTTGTCCCAAGGGCTCTTC. The entire variable domain, with the rest obtained from reference TRBV2 and TRBJ2-1, is as follows: EPEVTQTPSHQVTQMGQEVILRCVPISNHLYFYWYRQILGQKVEFLVSFYNNEISEKSEIFDDQFSVERPDGSNFTLKIRSTKLEDSAMYFCASSELSQGLFGPGTRLTVL.

This clonotype has a handful of counts. This chain uses TRBV28 with TRBJ2-1, with 7 bases aligning to TRBD1. V was pared by 11 bases and J by 1 base, with 8 bases of the junction left unmatched. The CDR3 extends over 14 amino acids. The germline V gene encodes CDR1 MDHEN and CDR2 SYDVKM. The CDR3 is CAVRDSDSYNEQFF. The DNA of the CDR3 is TGTGCCGTCCGGGACAGCGATTCCTACAATGAGCAGTTCTTC. The full variable domain, with the rest looked up from reference TRBV28 and TRBJ2-1, is DVKVTQSSRYLVKRTGEKVFLECVQDMDHENMFWYRQDPGLGLRLIYFSYDVKMKEKGDIPEGYSVSREKKERFSLILESASTNQTSMYLCAVRDSDSYNEQFFGPGTRLTVL.